These 7 T cell receptor beta chains originate from one sample sequenced in a study of early T cells in non-severe SARS-CoV-2 infection. One entry per CDR3 protein results from TCRdb running MiXCR on the 5' RACE reads. The data contain 45,000 or so distinct CDR3 sequences, about 23% of them singletons. Sequenced material: whole blood, taken at baseline. The receptors originated from an adult who was a healthcare worker with PCR-confirmed SARS-CoV-2 infection or an uninfected control (not recorded which).

Only one count was recorded for this clonotype. This chain joins TRBV5-6 and TRBJ2-2; TRBD1 or TRBD2 may be the D gene (5 bases each). Germline assignment: CDR1 SGHDT and CDR2 YYEEEE. V lost 4 bases and J 3 bases, leaving 13 bases between the germline ends. CDR3 length: 15 amino acids. As DNA, the CDR3 is TGTGCCAGCAGCCGGGACCTGCGGTACACCGGGGAGCTGTTTTTT. It translates to CASSRDLRYTGELFF.

The rearrangement uses TRBV7-9 and TRBJ1-2, with TRBD1 identical over 7 bases. The CDR3 loop spans 14 amino acids. J gave up 7 bases and V 1 base, and 6 bases lay outside the gene matches. Germline CDR1 is SEHNR and CDR2 is FQNEAQ (reference sequence). The CDR3 loop reads CASSLGGQEVGYTF. For the CDR3, the DNA is TGTGCCAGCAGCTTAGGAGGACAGGAGGTTGGCTACACCTTC.

This clonotype was seen a few times. V gene TRBV4-2 combines with J gene TRBJ2-5; D is possibly TRBD2 (6 bases). The V end was cut by 3 bases, the J end by 3 bases, with 17 bases between. Germline V gene data show CDR1 as LGHNA and CDR2 as YNFKEQ. The CDR3 consists of 16 residues. The CDR3 coding sequence is TGTGCCAGCAGCCACCCCCGGGACGGGGGAGAAGAGACCCAGTACTTC. Its translation is CASSHPRDGGEETQYF.

At least ten counts were recorded for this clonotype. V is TRBV6-6 and J is TRBJ2-7, with D tentatively TRBD1 or TRBD2 (6 bases each). V lost 4 bases and J lost 4, with 11 bases in between. The CDR3 is made up of 13 amino acids. Germline V CDR1 and CDR2: MNHNY, SVGAGI (reference sequence). This chain's CDR3 is CASSFGGGYEQYF. The CDR3 nucleotides are TGTGCCAGCAGTTTCGGAGGGGGTTACGAGCAGTACTTC.

The rearrangement uses TRBV11-2 and TRBJ2-1; 9 bases agree with TRBD2. In germline, CDR1 is SGHAT, CDR2 FQNNGV. This CDR3 is built from 14 residues. The junction had 6 bases not matched to a gene; V was cut back by 3 bases and J by 9 bases. The CDR3 DNA is TGTGCCAGCAGCTTTAGCGGGGGCCCCAGTGAGCAGTTCTTC. This encodes CASSFSGGPSEQFF.

The rearrangement uses TRBV3-1 and TRBJ2-4; no clear D. Germline values: CDR1 LGHDT, CDR2 YNNKEL (reference sequence). Between the trimmed V and J ends, which lost 2 bases and 4 bases, there was a span of 9 bases. This CDR3 is 14 amino acids long. The CDR3 loop reads CASSQSFGKNIQYF. CDR3 DNA sequence: TGTGCCAGCAGCCAATCCTTCGGGAAAAACATTCAGTACTTC.

This clonotype has only a few counts. CDR3 amino acids: CASSESPGDYNEQFF. The CDR3 DNA reads TGTGCCAGCAGTGAGTCCCCGGGAGATTACAATGAGCAGTTCTTC. The chain links TRBV25-1 to TRBJ2-1; tentatively, D is TRBD2 (6 bases). There are 15 residues in the CDR3. Looked up from germline, CDR1 is MGHDK and CDR2 is SYGVNS. V lost 3 bases to trimming and J lost 4 bases, with 13 bases between them.